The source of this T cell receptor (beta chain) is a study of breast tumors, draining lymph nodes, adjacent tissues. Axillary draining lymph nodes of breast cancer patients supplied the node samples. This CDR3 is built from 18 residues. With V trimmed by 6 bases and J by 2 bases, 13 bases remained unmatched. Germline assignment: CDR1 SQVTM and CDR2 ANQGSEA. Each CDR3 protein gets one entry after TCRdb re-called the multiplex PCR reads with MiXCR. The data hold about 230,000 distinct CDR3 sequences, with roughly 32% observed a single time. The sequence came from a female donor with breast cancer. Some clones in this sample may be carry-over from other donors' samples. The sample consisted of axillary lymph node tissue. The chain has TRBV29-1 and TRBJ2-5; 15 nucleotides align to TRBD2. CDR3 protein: CSVGWGLAGGGKQETQYF. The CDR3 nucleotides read TGCAGCGTGGGTTGGGGACTAGCGGGAGGTGGGAAACAAGAGACCCAGTACTTC.